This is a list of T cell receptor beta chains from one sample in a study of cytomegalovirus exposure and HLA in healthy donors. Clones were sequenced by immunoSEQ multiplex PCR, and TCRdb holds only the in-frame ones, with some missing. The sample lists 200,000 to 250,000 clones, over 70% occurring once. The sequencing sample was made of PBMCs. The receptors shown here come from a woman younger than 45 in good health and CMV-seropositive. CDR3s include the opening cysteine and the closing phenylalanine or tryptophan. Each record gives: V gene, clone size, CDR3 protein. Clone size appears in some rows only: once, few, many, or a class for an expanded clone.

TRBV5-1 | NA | CASSLGTSGSEASYEQYF
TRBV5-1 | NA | CASSSRQGSHEQYF
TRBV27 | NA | CASSFGVSSYNEQFF
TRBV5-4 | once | CASSLGLAGASAYEQYF
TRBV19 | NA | CASSFRTGGVEKLFF
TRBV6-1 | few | CASSGTYGYTF
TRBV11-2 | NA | CASSPLGTSGRVYEQYF
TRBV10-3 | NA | CAISERETSTDTQYF
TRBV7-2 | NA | CASSLSPSRAGYTF
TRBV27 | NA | CASSLWPTSTEAFF
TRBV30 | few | CAWSPATGVTGELFF
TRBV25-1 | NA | CASISVVGGIYGYTF
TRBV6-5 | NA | CASSRGDYGIGALYF
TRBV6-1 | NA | CASIEPGRTYF
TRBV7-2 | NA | CASSLGGDYGYTF
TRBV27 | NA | CASSIDGQGATTGELFF